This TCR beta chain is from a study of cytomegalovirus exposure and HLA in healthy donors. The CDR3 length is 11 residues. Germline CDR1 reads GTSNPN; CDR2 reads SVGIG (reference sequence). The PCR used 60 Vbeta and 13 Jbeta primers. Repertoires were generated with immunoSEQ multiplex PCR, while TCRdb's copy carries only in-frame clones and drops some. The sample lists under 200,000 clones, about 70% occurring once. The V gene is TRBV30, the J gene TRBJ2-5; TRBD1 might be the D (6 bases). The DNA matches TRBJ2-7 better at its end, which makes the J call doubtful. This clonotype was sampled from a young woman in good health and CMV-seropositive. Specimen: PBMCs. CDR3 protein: CAWSVQGEQYF. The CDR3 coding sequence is TGTGCCTGGAGTGTACAGGGCGAGCAGTACTTC.